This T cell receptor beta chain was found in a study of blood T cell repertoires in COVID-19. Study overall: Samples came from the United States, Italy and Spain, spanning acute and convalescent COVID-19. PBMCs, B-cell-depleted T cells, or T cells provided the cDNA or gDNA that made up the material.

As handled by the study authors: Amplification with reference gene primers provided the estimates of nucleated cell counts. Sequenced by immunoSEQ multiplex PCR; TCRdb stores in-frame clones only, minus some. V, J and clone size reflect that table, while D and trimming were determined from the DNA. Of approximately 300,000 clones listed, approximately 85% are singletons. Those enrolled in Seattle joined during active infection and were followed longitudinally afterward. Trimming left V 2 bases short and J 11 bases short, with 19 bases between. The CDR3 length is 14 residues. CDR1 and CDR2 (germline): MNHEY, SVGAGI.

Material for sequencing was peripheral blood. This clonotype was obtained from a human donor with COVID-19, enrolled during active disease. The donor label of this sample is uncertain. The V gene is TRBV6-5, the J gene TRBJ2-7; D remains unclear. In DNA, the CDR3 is TGTGCCAGCAGTTACGGAGTCAGAGGTACGAGCAAGTACTTC. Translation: CASSYGVRGTSKYF.